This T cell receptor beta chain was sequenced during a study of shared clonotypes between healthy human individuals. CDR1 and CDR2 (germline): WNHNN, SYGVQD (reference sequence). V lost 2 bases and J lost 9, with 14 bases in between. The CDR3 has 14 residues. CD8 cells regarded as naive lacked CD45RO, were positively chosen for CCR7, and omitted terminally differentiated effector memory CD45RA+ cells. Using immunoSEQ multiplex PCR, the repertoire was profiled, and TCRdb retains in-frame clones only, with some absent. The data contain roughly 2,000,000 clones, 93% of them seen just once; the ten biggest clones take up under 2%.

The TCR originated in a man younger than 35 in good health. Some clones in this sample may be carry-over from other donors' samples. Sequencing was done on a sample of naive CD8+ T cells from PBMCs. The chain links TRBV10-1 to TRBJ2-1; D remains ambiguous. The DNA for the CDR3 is TGCGCCAGCAGTGAGGGTTTCTCGCTTGGTGAGCAGTTCTTC. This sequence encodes CASSEGFSLGEQFF.